These 27 T cell receptor beta chains originate from one sample sequenced in a study of beta chain features in type 1 diabetes (dated by TCRdb to between 2017 and 2018). Library preparation employed the immunoSEQ multiplex PCR assay. The High Capacity cDNA Reverse Transcription Kit was used to reverse transcribe all of the isolated RNA, meaning that expressed TCRB transcripts were what got sequenced. TCRdb mirrors the immuneACCESS table, restricted to in-frame sequences. Some clones are absent from its copies; in checked studies, under half trace to an unresolved V gene, and the reason for the others is unknown. For this sample the table gives around 300,000 clones, of which about 14% were detected only once. The ten top clones hold approximately 7% of the sample. The sequencing sample was made of central memory CD4+ T cells from blood. Receptors were obtained from a man in his thirties or forties in good health.

The chain is built from TRBV6-1 and TRBJ2-6; tentatively, D is TRBD2 (5 bases). The CDR3 sequence is 17 residues long. Germline-derived CDR1 and CDR2 are MNHNS and SASEGT. With 0 bases removed from V and 0 bases from J, the gap between germline ends came to 9 bases. CDR3 in DNA: TGTGCCAGCAGTGAAGCTCGGGGAATCTCTGGGGCCAACGTCCTGACTTTC. This encodes CASSEARGISGANVLTF.

This clone has more than one count but fewer than ten. The genes are TRBV7-2 and TRBJ2-7, with D unresolved. CDR1 is SGHTA, CDR2 FQGNSA, per germline. Trimming left V 5 bases short and J 1 base short, with 9 bases between. The CDR3 contains 13 residues. DNA for the CDR3: TGTGCCAGCAGCCGCTGGGTATCCTACGAGCAGTACGTC. Protein: CASSRWVSYEQYV.

J is TRBJ2-3 and V is TRBV7-3; unclear D gene. Between the trimmed V and J ends, which lost 3 bases and 0 bases, there was a span of 7 bases. Germline V lookup: CDR1 SGHTA, CDR2 FQGTGA. The CDR3 is 14 amino acids. The CDR3 here is CASSFSRSTDTQYF. The CDR3 region has the DNA TGTGCCAGCAGCTTTTCCCGGAGCACAGATACGCAGTATTTT.

This clone was detected once. This sequence joins TRBV19 and TRBJ2-2; D might be TRBD1 (7 bases). From germline, CDR1 is LNHDA and CDR2 SQIVND (reference sequence). CDR3 length: 15 amino acids. Trimming removed 3 bases at V and 5 bases at J, with 13 bases between. CDR3 in DNA: TGTGCCAGTAGTATTAGGCAGGGGGGTACCGGGGAGCTGTTTTTT. Protein: CASSIRQGGTGELFF.

This sequence joins TRBV13 and TRBJ1-1, with unresolved D. Germline CDR1 reads PRHDT; CDR2 reads FYEKMQ (reference sequence). This CDR3 spans 10 amino acids. V gave up 8 bases and J gave up 6 bases, with 7 bases separating them. The CDR3 nucleotides read TGTGCCAGCGCGGGTTCTGAAGCTTTCTTT. Translated, it gives CASAGSEAFF.

This clone was seen only a few times. The chain combines TRBV6-6 with TRBJ1-5; unclear D gene. The CDR3 consists of 14 residues. Germline assignment: CDR1 MNHNY and CDR2 SVGAGI (reference sequence). V was pared by 6 bases and J by 1 base, with 10 bases between. CDR3 DNA: TGTGCCAGCAGGGACCGCTTGAGCAATCAGCCCCAGCATTTT. It translates to CASRDRLSNQPQHF.

Within the sample, this clone is hyperexpanded. Other nucleotide sequences in the sample specify the same CDR3. J is TRBJ2-5 and V is TRBV7-7, with 8 bases that match TRBD2. V lost 5 bases to trimming and J lost 3 bases; unmatched junction nucleotides: 14. The CDR3 is 17 residues long. CDR1 is SSHAT and CDR2 is FNYEAQ in the germline V gene (reference sequence). This CDR3 is CASSRGSSGGAKETQYF. The CDR3, as DNA: TGTGCCAGCAGCCGCGGGTCCTCCGGGGGGGCTAAAGAGACCCAGTACTTC.

This clone was observed a handful of times. The chain carries TRBV6-5 and TRBJ2-7, with D perhaps matching TRBD1 (6 bases). The CDR3 totals 14 residues. In germline, CDR1 is MNHEY, CDR2 SVGAGI. V gave up 5 bases and J gave up 4 bases, with 15 bases separating them. This CDR3 is CASSRGTEPYEQYV. As DNA, the CDR3 is TGTGCCAGCAGTAGGGGGACGGAGCCGTACGAGCAGTACGTC.

V usage is TRBV5-1 and J usage is TRBJ2-2; D remains ambiguous. From germline, CDR1 is SGHRS and CDR2 YFSETQ. V was shortened by 4 bases and J by 4 bases, with 11 bases between the two germline ends. The CDR3 is 14 residues long. The CDR3 sequence is CASSPQSITGELFF. In DNA, the CDR3 is TGCGCCAGCAGCCCACAGTCGATCACCGGGGAGCTGTTTTTT.

This clone was seen only a few times. This chain connects TRBV6-1 to TRBJ2-3, with 7 bases matching TRBD2. The CDR3 has 14 amino acids. Germline assignment: CDR1 MNHNS and CDR2 SASEGT. V lost 7 bases to trimming and J lost 2 bases; unmatched junction nucleotides: 6. The CDR3, as DNA: TGTGCCAGCATGAGCGGGGCGCCCACAGATACGCAGTATTTT. This encodes CASMSGAPTDTQYF.

This clone turned up a few times. The chain couples TRBV7-2 to TRBJ2-5, with 11 bases aligning to TRBD1. The ends lost 5 bases at V and 5 bases at J; junction bases unmatched: 7. The length of the CDR3 is 15 residues. The germline gives CDR1 SGHTA, CDR2 FQGNSA. The CDR3, as DNA: TGTGCCAGCAGCCAGGACAGGGGGCAGTTGGAGACCCAGTACTTC. The encoded protein is CASSQDRGQLETQYF.

About this clone itself: One end of the junction varies from germline; a read error may be responsible. V is TRBV7-7 and J is TRBJ2-1; 12 nucleotides agree with TRBD2. CDR3 length: 14 amino acids. Germline CDR1 SSHAT, CDR2 FNYEAQ (reference sequence). This CDR3 reads CASSLTSGSFEQFF. CDR3 DNA: TGTGCTAGCAGCTTGACTAGCGGGAGTTTTGAGCAGTTCTTC. The entire variable domain, with the rest obtained from reference TRBV7-7 and TRBJ2-1, is as follows: GAGVSQSPRYKVTKRGQDVTLRCDPISSHATLYWYQQALGQGPEFLTYFNYEAQPDKSGLPSDRFSAERPEGSISTLTIQRTEQRDSAMYRCASSLTSGSFEQFFGPGTRLTVL.

Points on this clone: An end of the junction differs from the germline gene, which may be a read error. This chain joins TRBV7-2 and TRBJ2-1; no reliable D call. This CDR3 spans 16 amino acids. Germline CDR1 and CDR2: SGHTA and FQGNSA. The chain's CDR3 is CASSLRGRTAYNEQLF. The CDR3 DNA is TGTGCCAGCAGCTTACGAGGCAGGACGGCCTACAATGAGCAACTCTTC.

J is TRBJ1-2 and V is TRBV20-1; D is perhaps TRBD1 (5 bases). Germline values: CDR1 DFQATT, CDR2 SNEGSKA (reference sequence). The CDR3 has 8 residues. V was shortened by 7 bases and J by 12 bases, with 9 bases between the two germline ends. The CDR3 DNA sequence: TGCAGTGGACGACAGAACACCTTC. It yields the protein CSGRQNTF.

The chain is built from TRBV27 and TRBJ2-5, with 13 bases matching TRBD2. V lost 7 bases and J lost 1; bases outside the gene matches: 12. Germline-derived CDR1 and CDR2 are MNHEY and SMNVEV (reference sequence). The length of the CDR3 is 18 residues. CDR3 sequence: CASTPRGTSGDPQETQYF. Written as DNA, the CDR3 is TGTGCCAGCACCCCTCGGGGGACTAGCGGGGATCCCCAAGAGACCCAGTACTTC.

The rearrangement joins TRBV5-1 to TRBJ2-1, with D possibly TRBD2 on 6 matching bases. V was trimmed by 0 bases and J by 4 bases, leaving 11 bases between them. Germline V CDR1 and CDR2: SGHRS, YFSETQ. The CDR3 loop spans 15 amino acids. CDR3 protein: CASSLGLDLYNEQFF. CDR3 bases: TGCGCCAGCAGCTTGGGACTAGACCTATACAATGAGCAGTTCTTC.

Only a few counts were recorded for this clone. This chain joins TRBV7-9 and TRBJ2-5; no definite D call. CDR3 size: 13 residues. Trimming removed 2 bases at V and 6 bases at J, with 10 bases between. CDR1 is SEHNR, CDR2 FQNEAQ, per germline (reference sequence). The CDR3 reads CASSLNIPQTQYF. The CDR3 DNA reads TGTGCCAGCAGCTTAAATATCCCCCAGACCCAGTACTTC.

The rearrangement joins TRBV12-2 to TRBJ1-5; the DNA was not used to check the table's D call, TRBD1. TRBV12-2 is a pseudogene. This CDR3 region has 17 residues. This chain's CDR3 is CASRPDRGYDSNQPQHF. For the CDR3, the DNA is TGTGCAAGTCGACCAGACAGGGGATACGATAGCAATCAGCCCCAGCATTTT.

The table lists this clone with a few counts. The genes are TRBV5-6 and TRBJ2-5; no reliable D call. This CDR3 is built from 15 residues. CDR1 is SGHDT, CDR2 YYEEEE, per germline. Trimming stripped 0 bases from V and 4 bases from J, with 13 bases between. The CDR3 DNA is TGTGCCAGCAGCTTGGGGGCTGGCGTGGGAGAGACCCAGTACTTC. This gives the protein CASSLGAGVGETQYF.

The chain recombines TRBV11-2 with TRBJ2-7; 8 nucleotides agree with TRBD2. Germline V lookup: CDR1 SGHAT, CDR2 FQNNGV. V lost 0 bases to trimming and J lost 6 bases; unmatched junction nucleotides: 10. The CDR3 runs 16 residues. CDR3 DNA sequence: TGTGCCAGCAGCTTAGAAGGGAGCGGGAGAGGGAGCGAGCAGTACGTC. This sequence encodes CASSLEGSGRGSEQYV.

J is TRBJ2-1 and V is TRBV7-9, with 7 bases lining up with TRBD2. V shed 2 bases, J shed 6 bases, and the junction held 10 bases outside the gene matches. This CDR3 region has 16 residues. The V gene's germline CDR1 is SEHNR and CDR2 FQNEAQ (reference sequence). The CDR3 loop reads CASSLLGEGASNEQFF. CDR3 nucleotide sequence: TGTGCCAGCAGCTTATTGGGGGAGGGAGCGAGCAATGAGCAGTTCTTC. The complete variable domain, with remaining parts taken from reference TRBV7-9 and TRBJ2-1, reads DTGVSQNPRHKITKRGQNVTFRCDPISEHNRLYWYRQTLGQGPEFLTYFQNEAQLEKSRLLSDRFSAERPKGSFSTLEIQRTEQGDSAMYLCASSLLGEGASNEQFFGPGTRLTVL.

This clone appeared a few times. Distinct nucleotide sequences in the sample also encode this CDR3. The chain recombines TRBV29-1 with TRBJ1-5; TRBD1 might be the D (5 bases). This CDR3 has 12 residues. Trimming took 4 bases from V and 7 from J, leaving 11 bases between them. Germline lookup yields CDR1 SQVTM and CDR2 ANQGSEA. The CDR3 spells CSVGGGGQPQHF. In DNA form, the CDR3 reads TGCAGCGTTGGGGGGGGAGGCCAGCCCCAGCATTTT. Full variable domain (remainder filled in from reference TRBV29-1 and TRBJ1-5): SAVISQKPSRDICQRGTSLTIQCQVDSQVTMMFWYRQQPGQSLTLIATANQGSEATYESGFVIDKFPISRPNLTFSTLTVSNMSPEDSSIYLCSVGGGGQPQHFGDGTRLSIL.

The chain recombines TRBV2 with TRBJ2-1; D is uncertain. This CDR3 has 13 amino acids. Trimming shortened V by 0 bases and J by 7 bases, and 7 bases separated the two germline ends. The germline V gene has CDR1 SNHLY and CDR2 FYNNEI. The chain's CDR3 is CASSEAMDNEQFF. The DNA for the CDR3 is TGTGCCAGCAGTGAAGCTATGGATAATGAGCAGTTCTTC.

The chain recombines TRBV10-3 with TRBJ1-4, with 8 bases identical to TRBD1. Germline CDR1 and CDR2: ENHRY and SYGVKD. This CDR3 contains 14 residues. V was pared by 10 bases and J by 10 bases, with 14 bases of the junction left unmatched. The CDR3 here is CASTTYGTGGKLFF. The CDR3 region has the DNA TGTGCCAGCACCACATATGGGACAGGAGGAAAACTGTTTTTT.

The genes are TRBV30 and TRBJ2-7; TRBD2 is a possible D gene (6 bases). V lost 2 bases to trimming and J lost 7 bases, with 30 bases between them. Germline values: CDR1 GTSNPN, CDR2 SVGIG (reference sequence). The CDR3 loop spans 18 amino acids. DNA for the CDR3: TGTGCCTGGAGTTCAGAATGGAAGACGGGACTCTTTAATGGGGAGCAGTACGTC. Residues: CAWSSEWKTGLFNGEQYV.

This clone showed up just a few times. The chain recombines TRBV18 with TRBJ1-3; D remains ambiguous. The germline V and J ends were trimmed by 0 bases and 2 bases, with 8 bases remaining between them. Germline lookup yields CDR1 KGHSH and CDR2 LQKENI. This CDR3 is 15 amino acids long. Here the CDR3 reads CASSPPARPGNTIYF. The DNA of the CDR3 is TGTGCCAGCTCACCACCGGCCAGGCCTGGAAACACCATATATTTT. The complete variable domain, with remaining parts taken from reference TRBV18 and TRBJ1-3, reads NAGVMQNPRHLVRRRGQEARLRCSPMKGHSHVYWYRQLPEEGLKFMVYLQKENIIDESGMPKERFSAEFPKEGPSILRIQQVVRGDSAAYFCASSPPARPGNTIYFGEGSWLTVV.

This clone was seen a handful of times. The chain has TRBV25-1 and TRBJ1-2; the D gene is possibly TRBD1 (5 bases). The CDR3 contains 11 residues. V gave up 7 bases and J gave up 5 bases, with 8 bases separating them. Germline V CDR1 and CDR2: MGHDK, SYGVNS. Written as DNA, the CDR3 is TGTGCCAGCACTTCAGGGTATGGCTACACCTTC. This translates into CASTSGYGYTF.